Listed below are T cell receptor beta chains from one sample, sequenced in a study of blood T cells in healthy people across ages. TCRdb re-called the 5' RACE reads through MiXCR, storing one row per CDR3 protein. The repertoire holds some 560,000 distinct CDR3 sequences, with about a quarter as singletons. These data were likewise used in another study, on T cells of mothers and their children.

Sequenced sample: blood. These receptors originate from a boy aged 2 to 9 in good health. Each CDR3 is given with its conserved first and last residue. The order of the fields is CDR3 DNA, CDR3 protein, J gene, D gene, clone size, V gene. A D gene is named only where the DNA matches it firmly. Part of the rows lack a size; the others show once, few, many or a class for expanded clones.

TGCAGCGTTGGGTCGGGCATCCCCTACGAGCAGTACTTC,CSVGSGIPYEQYF,TRBJ2-7,NA,few,TRBV29-1
TGTGCCTGGAGGGTTTTACGGCTAGCGGGAGTTCTCTCCTACAATGAGCAGTTCTTC,CAWRVLRLAGVLSYNEQFF,TRBJ2-1,TRBD2,once,TRBV30
TGTGCCAGCAGCTTAGGACTAGCGGGTCTCCAAGAGACCCAGTACTTC,CASSLGLAGLQETQYF,TRBJ2-5,TRBD2,few,TRBV7-9
TGTGCCAGCAGCTTAGTGCCCCCAACACCGACCTCCATGAACTACCAAGAGACCCAGTACTTC,CASSLVPPTPTSMNYQETQYF,TRBJ2-5,NA,few,TRBV7-6
TGTGCCGCAGTGAGGACGGGGGGCTACGAGCAGTACTTC,CAAVRTGGYEQYF,TRBJ2-7,TRBD2,NA,TRBV7-9
TGCAGCGTTGAACTTGTGGCTAGCGGGGGAAACATTCAGTACTTC,CSVELVASGGNIQYF,TRBJ2-4,TRBD2,many,TRBV29-1
TGCGCCAGCAGCTTGAAGTCGGGGCAGGGACTCGCCTACGAGCAGTACTTC,CASSLKSGQGLAYEQYF,TRBJ2-7,NA,NA,TRBV5-1
TGTGCCAGCAGCTTATGGGGACCCCGGGGACGGAACACAGATACGCAGTATTTT,CASSLWGPRGRNTDTQYF,TRBJ2-3,NA,few,TRBV7-8
TGTGCCAGCAGTTCACTGACAGGGCCGGGCTATGGCTACACCTTC,CASSSLTGPGYGYTF,TRBJ1-2,TRBD1,NA,TRBV12-3/TRBV12-4
TGCAGTGCTCCTGTCCCTTCAGGGGATTCACCCCTCCACTTT,CSAPVPSGDSPLHF,TRBJ1-6,NA,few,TRBV20-1
TGTGCCAGCAGCACCCCTCACTTTGGGGACGGATGGGAGACCCAGTACTTC,CASSTPHFGDGWETQYF,TRBJ2-5,NA,NA,TRBV7-6
TGTGCCAGCAGTTTTACGGGACAGGGGAGCGAGCAGTACTTC,CASSFTGQGSEQYF,TRBJ2-7,TRBD1,few,TRBV12-3/TRBV12-4
TGTGCCAGCAGGCCTAGCGGGGGGTCAAACAATGAGCAGTTCTTC,CASRPSGGSNNEQFF,TRBJ2-1,TRBD2,NA,TRBV7-9
TGCGCCAGCAGCTTGAATTCAAACAGGGATGGGCAGTTCTTC,CASSLNSNRDGQFF,TRBJ2-1,NA,once,TRBV5-1
TGTGCCATCAGTGGGTGGGAATCGGAGACCCAGTACTTC,CAISGWESETQYF,TRBJ2-5,NA,NA,TRBV10-3
TGTGCCAGCAGCCAGACGACAGGGAGTGGGGCCAACGTCCTGACTTTC,CASSQTTGSGANVLTF,TRBJ2-6,TRBD1,few,TRBV7-2
TGTGCCAGCAGTCGACGGGACAGGGCTTTGGAGACCCAGTACTTC,CASSRRDRALETQYF,TRBJ2-5,TRBD1,few,TRBV19
TGTGCCAGCAGCACCGATAAGGGTTGGAAAAAGGACGAGCAGTACTTC,CASSTDKGWKKDEQYF,TRBJ2-7,NA,NA,TRBV6-2/TRBV6-3
TGTGCCAGCAGTGAAAAAACTAGCCGTGGGAGAAACACAGATACGCAGTATTTT,CASSEKTSRGRNTDTQYF,TRBJ2-3,NA,NA,TRBV6-1
TGCAGTGCTAGGGGACTCCACGACCGAGAGCAGTACTTC,CSARGLHDREQYF,TRBJ2-7,NA,NA,TRBV20-1
TGCAGTGCTGGACAAACGGGGACTACCACCGGGGAGCTGTTTTTT,CSAGQTGTTTGELFF,TRBJ2-2,TRBD2,NA,TRBV20-1
TGTGCCAGCAGCCTTGGGGAAAGGGCCCCCTACGAGCAGTACTTC,CASSLGERAPYEQYF,TRBJ2-7,NA,NA,TRBV3-1
TGTGCCATCAGTGAGTCGGACCTCTCTGGGGCCAACGTCCTGACTTTC,CAISESDLSGANVLTF,TRBJ2-6,NA,few,TRBV10-3
TGCAGCGTGGTGACAGGTTGGAACACCGGGGAGCTGTTTTTT,CSVVTGWNTGELFF,TRBJ2-2,NA,NA,TRBV29-1
TGTGCCAGCAGCTCGTCGGGACTAGCGGTTGGGACTGGCAAAAACATTCAGTACTTC,CASSSSGLAVGTGKNIQYF,TRBJ2-4,TRBD2,NA,TRBV7-2
TGTGCCAGCAGTTCCCGACTAGCGGGGTCGTACCAAGAGACCCAGTACTTC,CASSSRLAGSYQETQYF,TRBJ2-5,TRBD2,NA,TRBV6-5
TGTGCCAGTTCGCGGCGGGAGGTCCCCGCCGGGGAGCTGTTTTTT,CASSRREVPAGELFF,TRBJ2-2,TRBD2,many,TRBV7-2
TGTGCCAGCGGACAGGGCTCCTACAATGAGCAGTTCTTC,CASGQGSYNEQFF,TRBJ2-1,TRBD1,few,TRBV12-3/TRBV12-4
TGCGCCAGCAGCTTGGAGTCTAGCGGGAGCCGTGAGCAGTTCTTC,CASSLESSGSREQFF,TRBJ2-1,TRBD2,NA,TRBV5-1
TGCAGTGCTAGTTCGGGCGGGCTAATCCGAGAGACCCAGTACTTC,CSASSGGLIRETQYF,TRBJ2-5,NA,few,TRBV20-1
TGTGCCAGCTCACCGGTGAGTGGAGGGATCCGCTACGAGCAGTACTTC,CASSPVSGGIRYEQYF,TRBJ2-7,NA,few,TRBV18
TGTGCCAGCAGTGTATCTGGTACCTCGGTCGAGCAGTACTTC,CASSVSGTSVEQYF,TRBJ2-7,NA,few,TRBV9
TGTGCCATCAGTGAGTCGGGCAGCTCATATGGCTACACCTTC,CAISESGSSYGYTF,TRBJ1-2,NA,NA,TRBV10-3
TGTGCCAGCAAAAACGGGGAGCGCTCCTATGGCTACACCTTC,CASKNGERSYGYTF,TRBJ1-2,NA,NA,TRBV6-2/TRBV6-3
TGCAGTGTTAGCCCACCAGGGGGAGGGGCCTCAGCCAAAAACATTCAGTACTTC,CSVSPPGGGASAKNIQYF,TRBJ2-4,NA,NA,TRBV20-1
TGCAGCGTTCGTGGGACAGATTCCTACGAGCAGTACTTC,CSVRGTDSYEQYF,TRBJ2-7,TRBD1,NA,TRBV29-1
TGCAGCGTTGAAGAAGGCGGCTACACCTTC,CSVEEGGYTF,TRBJ1-2,NA,NA,TRBV29-1
TGTGCCAGCCCGGTTCGTCTCTGCTTCTGCGAGCAGTACTTC,CASPVRLCFCEQYF,TRBJ2-7,NA,few,TRBV5-6
TGCGCCAGCAGCGAGAAAAAGGGGAGGAATTCACCCCTCCACTTT,CASSEKKGRNSPLHF,TRBJ1-6,NA,few,TRBV10-2
TGTGCCAGCAGTTTCGACAGGGAAAACTATGGCTACACCTTC,CASSFDRENYGYTF,TRBJ1-2,TRBD1,many,TRBV27
TGTGCCAGCAGCTTAGGGGGGACAGGGTCAAACATTCAGTACTTC,CASSLGGTGSNIQYF,TRBJ2-4,TRBD1,NA,TRBV7-9